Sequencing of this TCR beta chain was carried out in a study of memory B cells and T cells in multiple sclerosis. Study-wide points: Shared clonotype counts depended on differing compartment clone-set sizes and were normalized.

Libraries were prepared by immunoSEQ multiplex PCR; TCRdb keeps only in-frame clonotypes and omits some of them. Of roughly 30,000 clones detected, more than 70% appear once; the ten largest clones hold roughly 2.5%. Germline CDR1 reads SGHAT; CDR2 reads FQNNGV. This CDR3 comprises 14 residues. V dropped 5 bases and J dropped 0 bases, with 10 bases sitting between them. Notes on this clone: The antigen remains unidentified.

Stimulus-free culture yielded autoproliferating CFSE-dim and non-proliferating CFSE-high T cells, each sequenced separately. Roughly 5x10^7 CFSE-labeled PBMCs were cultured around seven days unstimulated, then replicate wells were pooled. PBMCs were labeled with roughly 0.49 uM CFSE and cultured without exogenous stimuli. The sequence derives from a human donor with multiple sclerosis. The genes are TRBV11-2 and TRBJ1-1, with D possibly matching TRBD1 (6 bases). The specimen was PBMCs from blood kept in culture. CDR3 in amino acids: CASSATGLNTEAFF. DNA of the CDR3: TGTGCCAGCAGCGCAACAGGGCTGAACACTGAAGCTTTCTTT.